A selection of T cell receptor beta chains follows, all from one sample in a study of T cell repertoires in cytomegalovirus infection. Via MiXCR, TCRdb re-called the reads, giving one row per CDR3 protein. The sample lists fewer than 850,000 distinct CDR3 sequences, roughly 28% occurring once. No antigen is known for these receptors. The source was cultured CD8+ T cells from PBMCs, collected from culture after CMV antigen stimulation. The origin of the receptors is a human donor in good health (CMV status not recorded). Some clones in this sample may be carry-over from other donors' samples. The CDR3 runs from the conserved cysteine through the conserved F or W. A D gene is named only where the DNA matches it firmly. The size field is filled for only some rows; it gives once, few, many or a size class.

TRBJ2-1 | . | TRBV2 | few | 19 | TGTGCCAGCGCCGGGACCGGGACACTCGGTCGGAGGTCCTACAATGAGCAGTTCTTC | CASAGTGTLGRRSYNEQFF
TRBJ1-5 | TRBD1 | TRBV7-8 | few | 17 | TGTGCCAGCAGCTTAGCCCCGGGACAGTCCTACAATCAGCCCCAGCATTTT | CASSLAPGQSYNQPQHF
TRBJ1-5 | TRBD1 | TRBV7-9 | many | 16 | TGTGCCAGCAGCCCTGGAGGGGACAGGGGGTATCAGCCCCAGCATTTT | CASSPGGDRGYQPQHF
TRBJ2-7 | . | TRBV6-5 | . | 14 | TGTGCCAGCAGTTACCGATCACTAGTCTACGAGCAGTACTTC | CASSYRSLVYEQYF
TRBJ1-2 | . | TRBV12-3/TRBV12-4 | few | 12 | TGTGCCAGCAGCCCGGGACGGTATGACTACACCTTC | CASSPGRYDYTF
TRBJ1-1 | . | TRBV4-1 | . | 15 | TGCGCCAGCAGCCAAGTGAGGGAGGAGGTCACTGAAGCTTTCTTT | CASSQVREEVTEAFF
TRBJ1-3 | . | TRBV28 | few | 16 | TGTGCCAGCACAACAGCCGACAGAAGCTCTGGAAACACCATATATTTT | CASTTADRSSGNTIYF
TRBJ2-5 | . | TRBV19 | few | 14 | TGTGCCAGTAGTACAGACTGGGACTCTGAGGCCCAGTACTTC | CASSTDWDSEAQYF
TRBJ2-1 | TRBD1 | TRBV4-3 | few | 16 | TGCGCCAGCAGCCAAGAAGTCGCAGACAGGGGTAATGAGCAGTTCTTC | CASSQEVADRGNEQFF
TRBJ2-2 | . | TRBV20-1 | many | 13 | TGCAGTGCTAGAGATATAAACACCGGGGAGCTGTTTTTT | CSARDINTGELFF
TRBJ1-3 | . | TRBV5-6 | . | 15 | TGTGCCAGCAGCTTTGACCCCCGGGCTGGAAACACCATATATTTT | CASSFDPRAGNTIYF
TRBJ2-6 | . | TRBV7-4 | few | 15 | TGTGCCAGCAGCTTGGGATGGCGTGGGGCCAACGTCCTGACTTTC | CASSLGWRGANVLTF
TRBJ2-5 | . | TRBV6-1 | many | 15 | TGTGCCAGCAGTGCCGGGACTACAGGGGGGGTGACCCAGTACTTC | CASSAGTTGGVTQYF
TRBJ2-7 | . | TRBV7-2 | many | 15 | TGTGCCAGCAGCTTAGTTGGAGGGTTCCTTGACGAGCAGTACTTC | CASSLVGGFLDEQYF
TRBJ2-1 | TRBD1 | TRBV19 | . | 16 | TGTGCCAGTAGTATCCCCCCCCGACAGGGTACCGATGAGCAGTTCTTC | CASSIPPRQGTDEQFF
TRBJ1-5 | TRBD1 | TRBV3-1 | . | 17 | TGTGCCAGCAGCTGGGGGACCGGGACAGGGGACAATCAGCCCCAGCATTTT | CASSWGTGTGDNQPQHF
TRBJ2-1 | TRBD2 | TRBV4-3 | few | 16 | TGCGCCAGCAGCCACGGACTAGCGGGGGGGCCGGGGGAGCAGTTCTTC | CASSHGLAGGPGEQFF
TRBJ2-1 | TRBD1 | TRBV4-1 | few | 16 | TGCGCCAGCAGCCCCCGGGGAGACAGGGAATACAATGAGCAGTTCTTC | CASSPRGDREYNEQFF
TRBJ2-3 | TRBD2 | TRBV7-2 | many | 15 | TGTGCCAGCAGCTTAGCAACTAGCGGCACAGATACGCAGTATTTT | CASSLATSGTDTQYF
TRBJ1-5 | TRBD1 | TRBV7-8 | few | 15 | TGTGCCAGCAGCTTAAGGACAGGGGACTATCAGCCCCAGCATTTT | CASSLRTGDYQPQHF
TRBJ1-5 | . | TRBV7-6 | few | 17 | TGTGCCAGCAGCCCCGAAGTGGCGAGGCACTTAAATCAGCCCCAGCATTTT | CASSPEVARHLNQPQHF
TRBJ1-4 | . | TRBV6-1 | few | 15 | TGTGCCAGCAGTGAAGAAGTAAACCGGCGTGGAGAACTGTTTTTT | CASSEEVNRRGELFF
TRBJ1-6 | TRBD1 | TRBV2 | few | 14 | TGTGCCAGCATTGGACAGGGGAGTAATTCACCCCTCCACTTT | CASIGQGSNSPLHF
TRBJ1-1 | . | TRBV15 | . | 15 | TGTGCCACCAGCGCTACCGGTGGGAATGTTTACAAAGCTTTCTTT | CATSATGGNVYKAFF
TRBJ1-1 | . | TRBV14 | . | 15 | TGTGCCAGCAGCCAAGGTCCCCTAGTCCGCACTGAAGCTTTCTTT | CASSQGPLVRTEAFF
TRBJ2-3 | TRBD2 | TRBV7-9 | . | 18 | TGTGCCAGCAGCTTAGTTAGCGGGGGGATCGGCGACACAGATACGCAGTATTTT | CASSLVSGGIGDTDTQYF
TRBJ2-2 | . | TRBV7-2 | . | 16 | TGTGCCAGCAGCTTAGGGACTAGGGGGTACACCGGGGAGCTGTTTTTT | CASSLGTRGYTGELFF
TRBJ1-2 | . | TRBV27 | . | 15 | TGTGCCAGCAGTCCTTTCAGGGGAAATAACTATGGCTACACCTTC | CASSPFRGNNYGYTF
TRBJ2-3 | TRBD1 | TRBV12-3/TRBV12-4 | few | 17 | TGTGCCAGCAGTTTTCATCCACGGGGACAGGCGACAGATACGCAGTATTTT | CASSFHPRGQATDTQYF
TRBJ1-1 | . | TRBV24-1 | . | 15 | TGTGCCACCAGTGATTTATTCCTAAGGGACACTGAAGCTTTCTTT | CATSDLFLRDTEAFF
TRBJ2-2 | . | TRBV12-3/TRBV12-4 | . | 14 | TGTGCCAGCAGTTTTTGGGTCGGGACCGGGGAGCTGTTTTTT | CASSFWVGTGELFF
TRBJ2-1 | TRBD1 | TRBV5-1 | . | 13 | TGCGCCAGCAGCTGGGGACAGGGGTATGAGCAGTTCTTC | CASSWGQGYEQFF
TRBJ1-2 | . | TRBV7-9 | few | 14 | TGTGCCAGCAGCCCCAAAATATTGCCACATGGCTACACCTTC | CASSPKILPHGYTF
TRBJ1-5 | . | TRBV12-3/TRBV12-4 | few | 14 | TGTGCCAGCAGTTCCAGGACACCTAATCAGCCCCAGCATTTT | CASSSRTPNQPQHF
TRBJ2-3 | . | TRBV27 | . | 14 | TGTGCCAGCAGTGTTCTCCCTAGCACAGATACGCAGTATTTT | CASSVLPSTDTQYF
TRBJ2-1 | TRBD1 | TRBV9 | . | 15 | TGTGCCAGCAGCGTAGGGGACAGCCCCTACAATGAGCAGTTCTTC | CASSVGDSPYNEQFF
TRBJ1-1 | . | TRBV4-1 | few | 15 | TGCGCCAGCAGCCTCCGACAGGCGGGGAACACTGAAGCTTTCTTT | CASSLRQAGNTEAFF
TRBJ2-5 | TRBD1 | TRBV6-5 | . | 15 | TGTGCCAGCAGTTATGAAGTCAGGGGGCATGAGACCCAGTACTTC | CASSYEVRGHETQYF
TRBJ2-2 | . | TRBV7-6 | few | 15 | TGTGCTAGCAGCCTAAGGACAGTGAACACCGGGGAGCTGTTTTTT | CASSLRTVNTGELFF
TRBJ2-1 | . | TRBV12-3/TRBV12-4 | . | 14 | TGTGCCAGCAGTAGGACAGTCTCCTACAATGAGCAGTTCTTC | CASSRTVSYNEQFF
TRBJ1-1 | TRBD1 | TRBV20-1 | few | 16 | TGCAGTGCTCCGCACTTCGAGGGGGACAGCTACCTTGAAGCTTTCTTT | CSAPHFEGDSYLEAFF
TRBJ2-1 | TRBD2 | TRBV4-3 | many | 19 | TGCGCCAGCAGCTCCCGGACTAGCGGGGGCCGATATGGATACAATGAGCAGTTCTTC | CASSSRTSGGRYGYNEQFF
TRBJ1-6 | . | TRBV7-9 | . | 14 | TGTGCCAGCAGCCCGCTAATAAGAGATTCACCCCTCCACTTT | CASSPLIRDSPLHF
TRBJ1-4 | . | TRBV4-1 | few | 17 | TGCGCCAGCAGCCTCGGGGAGATACTTGCAACTAATGAAAAACTGTTTTTT | CASSLGEILATNEKLFF
TRBJ2-1 | . | TRBV7-6 | . | 12 | TGTGCCAGCAGCACGGCGGGCAATGAGCAGTTCTTC | CASSTAGNEQFF
TRBJ1-2 | TRBD1 | TRBV12-3/TRBV12-4 | . | 18 | TGTGCCAGCAGTTTAGGTTACAGGGGGCGCCCCCCCGTCTATGGCTACACCTTC | CASSLGYRGRPPVYGYTF
TRBJ1-5 | TRBD1 | TRBV6-1 | few | 15 | TGTGCCAGCAGAAAGGGACAGGGCATCTATCAGCCCCAGCATTTT | CASRKGQGIYQPQHF
TRBJ2-7 | . | TRBV27 | . | 13 | TGTGCCAGCAGGGACCTTATTCACTACGAGCAGTACTTC | CASRDLIHYEQYF
TRBJ1-1 | . | TRBV10-2 | . | 15 | TGCGCCAGCAGTGTGGGGCGGGGGGCGAACACTGAAGCTTTCTTT | CASSVGRGANTEAFF